This TCR beta chain was sequenced in a study of control samples from healthy donors and cancer patients. Here immunoSEQ multiplex PCR was the method, and the copy in TCRdb shows in-frame clones only, minus some. The sample yields more than 70,000 clones, about 94% seen once. This CDR3 comprises 12 residues. V lost 0 bases, J lost 10 bases, and 7 bases lay in between. The clonotype was recovered from a woman between 25 and 40 years old in good health. The sequenced material came from blood. V usage is TRBV23-1 and J usage is TRBJ2-1; the D is unclear. TRBV23-1 is an ORF, and what it does is uncertain. The CDR3 DNA follows: TGCGCCAGCAGTCAATCGGTATTAGAGCAGTTCTTC. Translation: CASSQSVLEQFF.